A single sample gave rise to the 10 T cell receptor beta chains below, sequenced in a study of STAT3 mutations in large granular lymphocyte leukemia. Study conclusions and caveats: In T-cell large granular lymphocyte leukemia, about half of patients showed multiple immunodominant subclonotypes.

Their antigens remain unidentified. Data came from immunoSEQ multiplex PCR; TCRdb stores just in-frame clones and leaves some out. Among around 13,000 clones, more than 65% were seen once, and the ten largest hold roughly 49%. The sequencing input was peripheral blood mononuclear cells. The source of these receptors is a man in his fifties or sixties with T-cell large granular lymphocyte leukemia. Some clones in this sample may be carry-over from other donors' samples.

The gene calls are TRBV5-4 and TRBJ2-1, with 10 bases fitting TRBD2. CDR3 length: 15 amino acids. V was pared by 4 bases and J by 2 bases, with 3 bases of the junction left unmatched. In germline, CDR1 is SGHNT, CDR2 YYREEE (reference sequence). The CDR3: CASSPSGRPYNEQFF. The DNA of the CDR3 is TGTGCCAGCAGCCCTAGCGGGAGACCCTACAATGAGCAGTTCTTC.

This chain connects TRBV27 to TRBJ2-1, with TRBD2 matching 10 bases. Losses at the gene ends were 5 bases for V and 4 bases for J; bases not matched to a gene: 8. This CDR3 is built from 16 residues. Germline loops: CDR1 MNHEY, CDR2 SMNVEV (reference sequence). The chain's CDR3 is CASSHPGLALYNEQFF. CDR3 nucleotides: TGTGCCAGCAGTCACCCGGGACTAGCGTTATACAATGAGCAGTTCTTC.

This clone appeared a few times. The chain is built from TRBV5-6 and TRBJ1-5; no definite D call. The V end lost 1 base, the J end lost 3 bases, and 8 bases lay between the germline ends. The CDR3 covers 14 residues. Germline V CDR1 and CDR2: SGHDT, YYEEEE. The CDR3 is CASSLPVTNQPQHF. The CDR3 nucleotides are TGTGCCAGCAGCTTGCCCGTTACCAATCAGCCCCAGCATTTT.

The gene calls are TRBV27 and TRBJ2-7; TRBD2 aligns across 8 bases. The CDR3 contains 14 residues. CDR1 and CDR2 from the germline V gene are MNHEY and SMNVEV (reference sequence). Losses at the gene ends were 2 bases for V and 4 bases for J; bases not matched to a gene: 4. In DNA form, the CDR3 reads TGTGCCAGCAGTTTAGAGCGGGGGCCTTACGAGCAGTACTTC. Protein: CASSLERGPYEQYF.

The chain couples TRBV27 to TRBJ1-3; 8 bases fit TRBD1. The length of the CDR3 is 17 residues. V was pared by 0 bases and J by 4 bases, with 8 bases of the junction left unmatched. CDR1 and CDR2 (germline): MNHEY, SMNVEV (reference sequence). CDR3 protein: CASSLSIGRGRGNTIYF. The CDR3, as DNA: TGTGCCAGCAGTTTATCGATTGGCAGGGGGCGCGGAAACACCATATATTTT.

This chain joins TRBV7-3 and TRBJ2-6; D unclear. With 3 bases removed from V and 0 bases from J, the gap between germline ends came to 6 bases. The germline V gene has CDR1 SGHTA and CDR2 FQGTGA. CDR3 length: 15 residues. CDR3 in amino acids: CASSFPLSGANVLTF. The CDR3 DNA is TGTGCCAGCAGCTTTCCCCTCTCTGGGGCCAACGTCCTGACTTTC.

The V and J genes are TRBV19 and TRBJ1-2, with D unresolved. Between the trimmed V and J ends, which lost 5 bases and 4 bases, there was a span of 11 bases. CDR3 length: 13 amino acids. Germline CDR1 reads LNHDA; CDR2 reads SQIVND (reference sequence). CDR3 residues: CASSFTGSYGYTF. The DNA for the CDR3 is TGTGCCAGTAGTTTCACGGGCTCCTATGGCTACACCTTC.

This chain connects TRBV4-1 to TRBJ1-5; 7 bases agree with TRBD1. Germline trimming cut 0 bases from V and 5 bases from J; bases unmatched to any gene: 1. In germline, CDR1 is MGHRA, CDR2 YSYEKL. The CDR3 runs 14 residues. The chain's CDR3 is CASSQDRGDQPQHF. The DNA for the CDR3 is TGCGCCAGCAGCCAAGACAGGGGGGATCAGCCCCAGCATTTT.

This clone was recorded once. CDR3 amino acids: CASSLTGGESPLHF. CDR3 nucleotides: TGTGCCAGCAGCTTGACAGGGGGTGAATCACCCCTCCACTTT. This chain joins TRBV7-3 and TRBJ1-6; 9 nucleotides agree with TRBD1. Germline CDR1 and CDR2: SGHTA and FQGTGA. This CDR3 has 14 amino acids. The junction had 4 bases not matched to a gene; V was cut back by 3 bases and J by 10 bases.

This clone showed up just a few times. V is TRBV18 and J is TRBJ2-1; a weak D match, TRBD2 (6 bases). Germline CDR1 is KGHSH and CDR2 is LQKENI. V was trimmed by 4 bases and J by 7 bases, leaving 11 bases between them. CDR3 size: 13 residues. The CDR3 reads CASSRGLLNEQFF. In DNA form, the CDR3 reads TGTGCCAGCTCACGGGGACTTTTGAATGAGCAGTTCTTC.